This T cell receptor beta chain was retrieved from a study of shared clonotypes between healthy human individuals. Across the whole study: CD8 memory received one plate per donor, CD8 naive two, CD4 memory three and CD4 naive three.

Study results and limitations: Richness estimates generally favored naive over memory subsets.

This was a deep-level run. Method: immunoSEQ multiplex PCR; TCRdb's copy keeps in-frame clones and lacks some. The table lists hundreds of thousands of clones, about 92% of them singletons. Germline CDR1 is SEHNR and CDR2 is FQNEAQ (reference sequence). V lost 6 bases, J lost 7 bases, and 10 bases lay in between. The CDR3 is 11 residues long. Naivety among CD8 cells was defined by CD45RO negativity and positive CCR7 selection, thereby excluding terminally differentiated effector memory CD45RA+ cells. This clone was observed a single time. No antigen is known for it. Input material: naive CD8+ T cells sorted from blood. The clonotype comes from a man aged 25 to 40 in good health. The chain recombines TRBV7-9 with TRBJ2-7; D may be TRBD2 (5 bases). The CDR3 DNA sequence: TGTGCCAGCAGATTGGGAGAGGAGCAGTACTTC. Encoded protein: CASRLGEEQYF.